This note documents a single TCR beta chain sequence. The target antigen is unknown. Vbeta (60) and Jbeta (13) primers were used in the PCR. The data were produced by immunoSEQ multiplex PCR, yet TCRdb's version contains in-frame clones alone and is incomplete. The sample includes around 130,000 clones, roughly 80% seen only once; the top ten take around 2.2%. The sample comes from a study of cytomegalovirus exposure and HLA in healthy donors. General observations from the study: A link between a missense DCLRE1C variant and TCR beta V- and J-gene trimming emerged from a later analysis.

The CDR3 sequence is 15 residues long. V lost 2 bases and J lost 2; bases outside the gene matches: 6. Germline V gene sequence: CDR1 MNHEY, CDR2 SMNVEV (reference sequence). The sample was PBMCs. The rearrangement joins TRBV27 to TRBJ2-7, with 7 nucleotides matching TRBD1. The sequence was obtained from a young man in good health and CMV-seronegative. CDR3 region: CASSLEGTETYEQYF. CDR3 nucleotides: TGTGCCAGCAGTTTAGAGGGGACAGAGACCTACGAGCAGTACTTC.